The rows below give T cell receptor beta chains drawn from one sample of a study of shared clonotypes between healthy human individuals. Using immunoSEQ multiplex PCR, the repertoire was profiled, and TCRdb retains in-frame clones only, with some absent. This table holds hundreds of thousands of clones, about 95% found once. Sample: naive CD8+ T cells sorted from blood. Receptors originate from a woman under 40 in good health. The CDR3 runs from the conserved cysteine through the conserved F or W. D genes are given only for firm matches. Clone size appears in some rows only: once, few, many, or a class for an expanded clone.

cdr3_length j_call d_call clone_size v_call cdr3_nt cdr3_aa
12 TRBJ2-7 . once TRBV7-9 TGTGCCAGCAGCTTAGGCAGGGACGAGCAGTACTTC CASSLGRDEQYF
12 TRBJ2-7 . . TRBV27 TGTGCCAGCAGTTCCAGATCCTACGAGCAGTACTTC CASSSRSYEQYF
14 TRBJ2-7 . . TRBV6-5 TGTGCCAGCAGTTACTACTCGGAGGGGAGCGAGCAGTACTTC CASSYYSEGSEQYF
16 TRBJ2-7 . . TRBV14 TGTGCCAGCAGCCAGGAACCCGGGGCCGTTTTCTACGAGCAGTACTTC CASSQEPGAVFYEQYF
11 TRBJ2-7 . . TRBV11-2 TGTGCCAGCAGCCTTGCCTACGAGCAGTACTTC CASSLAYEQYF
15 TRBJ1-2 . . TRBV4-1 TGCGCCAGCAGCCAAGCTCCGGGAGGGTCGGATGGCTACACCTTC CASSQAPGGSDGYTF
14 TRBJ2-5 . . TRBV4-1 TGCGCCAGCAGCCAGGGTCTCTGGCAAGAGACCCAGTACTTC CASSQGLWQETQYF
14 TRBJ2-5 . . TRBV28 TGTGCCAGCAGCCATGGTTTTCTCCAAGAGACCCAGTACTTC CASSHGFLQETQYF
14 TRBJ1-6 TRBD1 . TRBV7-6 TGTGCCAGCAGCTTGGGACAGGGAGGGTCACCCCTCCACTTT CASSLGQGGSPLHF
14 TRBJ2-2 TRBD2 . TRBV19 TGTGCCAGTAGGAGGGAGGGGTACACCGGGGAGCTGTTTTTT CASRREGYTGELFF
16 TRBJ2-6 . . TRBV4-1 TGCGCCAGCACACCGCAGGCAGGGTATGGGGCCAACGTCCTGACTTTC CASTPQAGYGANVLTF
13 TRBJ2-7 TRBD2 . TRBV7-6 TGTGCCAGCAGCTTAGGCGGGAGAGACGAGCAGTACTTC CASSLGGRDEQYF
15 TRBJ2-7 TRBD1 . TRBV2 TGTGCCAGCAGCGACCCAGGGACAGGAACCTACGAGCAGTACTTC CASSDPGTGTYEQYF
17 TRBJ2-5 . . TRBV28 TGTGCCAGCAGTCCAATCACCGGAAAAACCCCTCAAGAGACCCAGTACTTC CASSPITGKTPQETQYF
11 TRBJ2-7 . . TRBV6-5 TGTGCCACCATATACCGCAACGAGCAGTACTTC CATIYRNEQYF
14 TRBJ2-2 . once TRBV7-9 TGTGCCAGCAGCTTAGTGACAGGCACCGGGGAGCTGTTTTTT CASSLVTGTGELFF
18 TRBJ1-5 . once TRBV21-1 TGTGCCAGCAGCAATCTCGGACAGAGAGAGAATAGCAATCAGCCCCAGCATTTT CASSNLGQRENSNQPQHF
14 TRBJ2-7 . once TRBV6-5 TGTGCCAGCAGTTACTCGGGCCTATCCCGCGAGCAGTACTTC CASSYSGLSREQYF
15 TRBJ1-1 . once TRBV15 TGTGCCACCAGCAGAGAGGGACACCTGAACACTGAAGCTTTCTTT CATSREGHLNTEAFF
14 TRBJ2-1 . . TRBV6-6 TGTGCCAGCACATTTCCGGGGCGGAACAATGAGCAGTTCTTC CASTFPGRNNEQFF
15 TRBJ2-7 . . TRBV5-1 TGCGCCAGCAGCTTGGCAGCTAGCGCCACCTACGAGCAGTACTTC CASSLAASATYEQYF
14 TRBJ2-7 . . TRBV27 TGTGCCAGCAGTTTATTGGAGAACCGCTACGAGCAGTACTTC CASSLLENRYEQYF
19 TRBJ1-5 . . TRBV19 TGTGCCAGTAGTATTTCCCCCCTAGGCAGTACCAAAGGCAATCAGCCCCAGCATTTT CASSISPLGSTKGNQPQHF
14 TRBJ2-3 TRBD2 . TRBV29-1 TGCAGCCCGACTCTAGCGGGAGGCCCAGATACGCAGTATTTT CSPTLAGGPDTQYF
16 TRBJ2-3 . . TRBV2 TGTGCCAGCAGTGTTCCGGGGTTTGAGTTTGAAGATACGCAGTATTTT CASSVPGFEFEDTQYF
15 TRBJ2-5 . . TRBV28 TGTGCCAGCAGTCCCTACTACAACCCGGGGGAGACCCAGTACTTC CASSPYYNPGETQYF
20 TRBJ2-1 TRBD1 . TRBV27 TGTGCCAGCAGTCTACCCAATTCCGGTCCGGGACAGGGGGACAACAATGAGCAGTTCTTC CASSLPNSGPGQGDNNEQFF
16 TRBJ2-5 TRBD2 . TRBV5-6 TGTGCCAGCAACCAGGGAGGACTAGCGGGAGCTGAGACCCAGTACTTC CASNQGGLAGAETQYF
14 TRBJ2-1 . . TRBV29-1 TGCAGCGTTGAGGCTACTAAAGGGTACAATGAGCAGTTCTTC CSVEATKGYNEQFF
11 TRBJ1-5 . . TRBV6-4 TGTGCCAGCAGTGAAGCTCAGCCCCAGCATTTT CASSEAQPQHF
14 TRBJ2-7 . . TRBV11-2 TGTGCCAGCAGCTTAGCAGGGTACGACTACGAGCAGTACTTC CASSLAGYDYEQYF
16 TRBJ1-4 . . TRBV6-7 TGTGCCAGCAGTTACCCCGAGGGGGGGTTCGATGAAAAACTGTTTTTT CASSYPEGGFDEKLFF
17 TRBJ2-7 . . TRBV27 TGTGCCAGCAGTAGATCCTCAGGGGCCCGAACCCGCCACGAGCAGTACTTC CASSRSSGARTRHEQYF
12 TRBJ1-2 . few TRBV30 TGTGCCTGGAGTCTGGCAGGTGATGGCTACACCTTC CAWSLAGDGYTF
14 TRBJ1-1 TRBD1 . TRBV7-9 TGTGCCAGCAGCTATACAGGGGGAAGCACTGAAGCTTTCTTT CASSYTGGSTEAFF
16 TRBJ2-7 TRBD1 . TRBV10-3 TGTGCCATCAGTGAAAAAGAGACAGGGAGAATCTACGAGCAGTACTTC CAISEKETGRIYEQYF
12 TRBJ2-7 . . TRBV2 TGTGCCAGCGTCGGGGACTCCTACGAGCAGTACTTC CASVGDSYEQYF
15 TRBJ2-3 TRBD1 . TRBV5-4 TGTGCCAGCAGCTTTTTCAGGGGGACGGCAGATACGCAGTATTTT CASSFFRGTADTQYF
12 TRBJ2-7 . . TRBV7-8 TGTGCCAGCAGCTTATCCCCCTACGAGCAGTACTTC CASSLSPYEQYF
15 TRBJ1-2 . . TRBV4-1 TGCGCCAGCAGCCATGGCCCGGGACGGCGAAGTGGCTACACCTTC CASSHGPGRRSGYTF
17 TRBJ2-3 TRBD2 . TRBV11-2 TGTGCCAGCAGCTTAGCGTCGAGCGGGAGTTGGGTAGATACGCAGTATTTT CASSLASSGSWVDTQYF
17 TRBJ2-1 TRBD2 . TRBV27 TGTGCCAGCAGTTTCCATCCTCAGCGGGAGACCTACAATGAGCAGTTCTTC CASSFHPQRETYNEQFF
13 TRBJ2-7 . . TRBV5-5 TGTGCCAGCAGCTTAGCCGGGAGCTACGAGCAGTACTTC CASSLAGSYEQYF
14 TRBJ1-3 . . TRBV11-2 TGTGCCAGCAGCTTGGGGGGCCCAGGAAACACCATATATTTT CASSLGGPGNTIYF
15 TRBJ1-5 TRBD1 . TRBV28 TGTGCCAGCAGTTTCCCGGGACAGGGGAAACAGCCCCAGCATTTT CASSFPGQGKQPQHF
14 TRBJ2-1 . . TRBV7-2 TGTGCCAGCAGGCAAATGGTAGCGGACAATGAGCAGTTCTTC CASRQMVADNEQFF
16 TRBJ2-2 . . TRBV27 TGTGCCAGCAGGGCCTTGTTGGAACTGAACACCGGGGAGCTGTTTTTT CASRALLELNTGELFF
13 TRBJ2-6 . . TRBV27 TGTGCCAGCAGTTTGCTTGGGGCCAACGTCCTGACTTTC CASSLLGANVLTF
16 TRBJ2-1 TRBD2 . TRBV27 TGTGCCAGCAATCCTACTAGCGGGAGTTCCTACAATGAGCAGTTCTTC CASNPTSGSSYNEQFF
13 TRBJ2-7 . . TRBV27 TGTGCCAGCAGTGTGACCAACTCCTACGAGCAGTACTTC CASSVTNSYEQYF
14 TRBJ1-2 . . TRBV13 TGTGCCAGCAGCCCGGACATTGGCGACTATGGCTACACCTTC CASSPDIGDYGYTF
16 TRBJ2-1 TRBD2 . TRBV11-1 TGTGCCAGCAGCCCGACAAGACTAGCGGGGGGCAATGAGCAGTTCTTC CASSPTRLAGGNEQFF
15 TRBJ1-3 . . TRBV25-1 TGTGCCAGCAGTATTCGTGGCGGAGTTGGAAACACCATATATTTT CASSIRGGVGNTIYF
11 TRBJ2-4 . . TRBV28 TGTGCCACCATTTTCGGCCAGTGGCAGTACTTC CATIFGQWQYF
14 TRBJ1-2 . . TRBV4-2 TGTGCCAGCAGCCCCAATTCTGGGTGGGGAGGCTACACCTTC CASSPNSGWGGYTF